Given below is one T cell receptor beta chain in context. The antigen is undetermined. Germline trimming cut 1 base from V and 3 bases from J; bases unmatched to any gene: 4. Germline V gene sequence: CDR1 SGHTA, CDR2 FQGNSA. CDR3 length: 16 residues. At the survey level, the v3.0 immunoSEQ assay was run. The repertoire was sequenced with immunoSEQ multiplex PCR; TCRdb's copy has only in-frame clones and lacks some. The sample shows under 4,000 clones, over 75% of them seen only once. The data belong to a study of long-term antiretroviral therapy in people with HIV. Overall study results and limits: Clonal expansions arising prior to ART prevailed in the repertoire at every time point.

This material consisted of unsorted PBMCs, taken 0.3 years after starting antiretroviral therapy. The chain recombines TRBV7-2 with TRBJ2-5, with 11 nucleotides matching TRBD1. The sequence was obtained from a woman aged 45-65 years with HIV. In DNA, the CDR3 is TGTGCCAGCAGCTTAGGCCGGGACAGGGGGAAAGAGACCCAGTACTTC. As protein: CASSLGRDRGKETQYF.